What follows is one T cell receptor (beta chain) and its context. The data stem from a study of blood T cells in healthy people across ages. The CDR3 loop spans 16 amino acids. V trimming: 0 bases; J trimming: 8 bases; junction bases outside the gene matches: 9. Germline CDR1 reads MGHDK; CDR2 reads SYGVNS. With a J-beta primer mix and a sample-barcoded 5' primer, a second PCR ran roughly 7 to 11 cycles. TCRdb reprocessed the 5' RACE reads via MiXCR and lists one record per CDR3 protein. This sample yields 850,000 to 1,000,000 distinct CDR3 sequences, of which 40% to 60% are seen a single time; over 10% belongs to the top ten.

This sequence was found in a man aged 25-45 years in good health. Sample: blood. The chain employs TRBV25-1 and TRBJ2-1; TRBD1 aligns across 8 bases. The CDR3 nucleotides are TGTGCCAGCAGTGAATATGGTGTCAGGGGGCGTGATGAGCAGTTCTTC. It translates to CASSEYGVRGRDEQFF. Supplemented by reference TRBV25-1 and TRBJ2-1, the full variable domain reads EADIYQTPRYLVIGTGKKITLECSQTMGHDKMYWYQQDPGMELHLIHYSYGVNSTEKGDLSSESTVSRIRTEHFPLTLESARPSHTSQYLCASSEYGVRGRDEQFFGPGTRLTVL.